This is a list of T cell receptor beta chains from one sample in a study of shared clonotypes between healthy human individuals. Generated by immunoSEQ multiplex PCR, the TCRdb table keeps only in-frame clones and is missing some. Of approximately 2,000,000 clones in the sample, 85% to 95% were seen once. The specimen sequenced was naive CD8+ T cells from PBMCs. These receptors originate from a man aged 18-30 years in good health. Some clones in this sample may be carry-over from other donors' samples. Each CDR3 is given without its conserved first and last residue.

v_gene,j_gene,CDR3aa
TRBV5-1,TRBJ2-2,ASSHQTGQGIVPGELF
TRBV11-2,TRBJ1-1,ASSLPTGDRATEAF
TRBV27,TRBJ2-7,ASSSEVQAEQY
TRBV19,TRBJ1-2,ASSIARQNYGYT
TRBV4-2,TRBJ2-3,ASSQEGARSTDTQY
TRBV19,TRBJ2-2,ASRDRGSYERKTNTGELF
TRBV7-9,TRBJ2-7,ASSHPTGYSSYEQY
TRBV4-3,TRBJ2-1,ASSQVLGSHNEQF
TRBV6-5,TRBJ1-1,ASNGQGSTEAF
TRBV28,TRBJ2-7,ASSPTGTSGPSSYEQY
TRBV11-2,TRBJ2-2,ASSLGLRLRGTGELF
TRBV5-4,TRBJ1-2,ASSLGLEGAYGYT
TRBV6-4,TRBJ1-5,ASSETPEGNQPQH
TRBV29-1,TRBJ2-1,SVWTGEVTYNEQF
TRBV10-2,TRBJ1-3,ASLSGNTIY
TRBV6-1,TRBJ1-1,ASWGNKDTEAF
TRBV4-1,TRBJ2-1,ASSRSRGNSNEQF
TRBV2,TRBJ2-2,ASRFVTSAFSNTGELF
TRBV7-2,TRBJ2-7,ASSRGGEQY
TRBV6-5,TRBJ2-7,ASSSPRQPDGEQY
TRBV6-1,TRBJ2-7,ASSEVQGDYEQY
TRBV14,TRBJ2-7,ASSHFQGAKYEQY
TRBV27,TRBJ2-2,ASSLLLGTGELF
TRBV5-1,TRBJ2-1,ASTLTASGFYNEQF
TRBV5-1,TRBJ2-2,ASSLSDRSPNTGELF
TRBV4-1,TRBJ1-2,ASSQDEGTILNYGYT
TRBV4-1,TRBJ1-2,ASTGGGYGYT
TRBV4-1,TRBJ2-1,ASSQDNAGAEDNEQF
TRBV5-1,TRBJ2-7,ASSLDQESGEQY
TRBV28,TRBJ2-1,ASSPSGFAYNEQF
TRBV18,TRBJ2-3,ASSPPPGEYTDTQY
TRBV28,TRBJ2-1,ASSSPRESGYNEQF